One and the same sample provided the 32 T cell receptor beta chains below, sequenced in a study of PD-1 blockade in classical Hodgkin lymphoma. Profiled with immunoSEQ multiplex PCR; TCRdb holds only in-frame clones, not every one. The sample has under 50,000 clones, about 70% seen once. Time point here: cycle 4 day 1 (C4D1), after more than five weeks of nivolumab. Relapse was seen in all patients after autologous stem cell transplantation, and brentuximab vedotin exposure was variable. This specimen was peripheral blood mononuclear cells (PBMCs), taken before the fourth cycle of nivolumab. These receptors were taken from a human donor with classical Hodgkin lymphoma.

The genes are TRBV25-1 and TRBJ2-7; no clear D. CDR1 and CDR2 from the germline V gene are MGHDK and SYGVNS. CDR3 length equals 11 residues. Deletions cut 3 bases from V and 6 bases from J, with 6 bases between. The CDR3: CASSDVLEQYF. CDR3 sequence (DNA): TGTGCCAGCAGTGACGTCCTCGAGCAGTACTTC.

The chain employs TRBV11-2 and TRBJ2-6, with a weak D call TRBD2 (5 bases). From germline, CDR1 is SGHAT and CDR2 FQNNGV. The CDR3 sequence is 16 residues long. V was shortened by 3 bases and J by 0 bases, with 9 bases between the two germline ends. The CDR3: CASSFRRDSGANVLTF. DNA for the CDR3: TGTGCCAGCAGCTTCCGACGGGACTCTGGGGCCAACGTCCTGACTTTC.

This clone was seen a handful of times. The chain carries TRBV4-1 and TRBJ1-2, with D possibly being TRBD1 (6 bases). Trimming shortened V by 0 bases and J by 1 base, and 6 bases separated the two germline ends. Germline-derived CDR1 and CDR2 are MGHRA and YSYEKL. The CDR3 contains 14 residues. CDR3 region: CASSQDRGNYGYTF. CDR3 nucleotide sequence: TGCGCCAGCAGCCAAGACAGGGGTAACTATGGCTACACCTTC.

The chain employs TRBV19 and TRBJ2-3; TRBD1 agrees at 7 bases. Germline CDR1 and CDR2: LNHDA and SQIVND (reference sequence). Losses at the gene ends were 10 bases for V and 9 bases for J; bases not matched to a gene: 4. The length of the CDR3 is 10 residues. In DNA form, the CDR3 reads TGTGCCACTGGACAGGTGACGCAGTATTTT. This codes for CATGQVTQYF.

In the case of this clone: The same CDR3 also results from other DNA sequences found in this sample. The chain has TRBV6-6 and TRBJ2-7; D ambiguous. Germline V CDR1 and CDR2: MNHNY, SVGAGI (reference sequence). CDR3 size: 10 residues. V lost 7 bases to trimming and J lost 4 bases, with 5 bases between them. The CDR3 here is CASKGYEQYF. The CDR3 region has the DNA TGTGCCAGCAAGGGATACGAGCAGTACTTC.

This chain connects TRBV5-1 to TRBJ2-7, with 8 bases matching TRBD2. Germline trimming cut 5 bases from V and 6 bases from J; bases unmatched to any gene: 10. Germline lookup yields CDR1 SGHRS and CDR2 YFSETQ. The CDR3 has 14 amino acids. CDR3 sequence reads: CASRDGGATVEQYF. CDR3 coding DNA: TGCGCCAGCAGAGACGGGGGGGCTACAGTCGAGCAGTACTTC.

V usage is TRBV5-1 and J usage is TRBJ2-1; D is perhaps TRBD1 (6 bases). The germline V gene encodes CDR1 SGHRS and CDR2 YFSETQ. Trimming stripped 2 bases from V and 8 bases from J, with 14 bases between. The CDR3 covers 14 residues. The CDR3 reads CASSFIKQGDEQFF. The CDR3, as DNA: TGCGCCAGCAGCTTCATAAAACAGGGCGATGAGCAGTTCTTC.

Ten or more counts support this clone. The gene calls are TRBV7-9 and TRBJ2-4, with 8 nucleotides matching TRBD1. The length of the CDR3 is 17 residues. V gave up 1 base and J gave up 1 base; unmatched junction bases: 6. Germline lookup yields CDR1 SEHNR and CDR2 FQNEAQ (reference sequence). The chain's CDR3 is CASSLGAGGAAKNIQYF. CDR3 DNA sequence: TGTGCCAGCAGCTTAGGGGCAGGGGGCGCTGCCAAAAACATTCAGTACTTC.

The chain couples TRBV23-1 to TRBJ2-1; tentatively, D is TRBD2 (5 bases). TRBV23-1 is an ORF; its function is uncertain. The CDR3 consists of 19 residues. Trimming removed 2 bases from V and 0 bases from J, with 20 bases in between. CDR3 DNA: TGCGCCAGCAGTCAAAATACAACCTTACTAGGCCCCTCCTACAATGAGCAGTTCTTC. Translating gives CASSQNTTLLGPSYNEQFF.

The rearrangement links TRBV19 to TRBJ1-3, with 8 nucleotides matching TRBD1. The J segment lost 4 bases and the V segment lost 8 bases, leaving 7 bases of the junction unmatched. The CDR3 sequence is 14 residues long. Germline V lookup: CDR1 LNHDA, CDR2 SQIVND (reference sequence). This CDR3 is CASSTGGSGNTIYF. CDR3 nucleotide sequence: TGTGCCAGTTCAACAGGGGGATCCGGAAACACCATATATTTT.

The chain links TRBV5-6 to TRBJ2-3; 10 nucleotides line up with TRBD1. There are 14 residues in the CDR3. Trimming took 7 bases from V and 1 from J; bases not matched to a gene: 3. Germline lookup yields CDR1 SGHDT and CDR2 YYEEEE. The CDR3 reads CASSGTGGTDTQYF. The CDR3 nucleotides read TGTGCCAGCTCCGGGACAGGGGGCACAGATACGCAGTATTTT.

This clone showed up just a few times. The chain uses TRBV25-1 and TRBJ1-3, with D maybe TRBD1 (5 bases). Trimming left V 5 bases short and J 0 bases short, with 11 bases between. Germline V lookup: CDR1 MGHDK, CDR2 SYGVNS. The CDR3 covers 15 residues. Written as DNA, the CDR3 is TGTGCCAGCAGTCGAGGGGAGTTCTCTGGAAACACCATATATTTT. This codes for CASSRGEFSGNTIYF.

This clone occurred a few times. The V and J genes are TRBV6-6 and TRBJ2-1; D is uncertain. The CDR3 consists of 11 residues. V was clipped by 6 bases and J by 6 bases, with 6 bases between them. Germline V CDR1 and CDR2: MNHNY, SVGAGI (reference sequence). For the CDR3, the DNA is TGTGCCAGCAGGGGTGGCAATGAGCAGTTCTTC. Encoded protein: CASRGGNEQFF.

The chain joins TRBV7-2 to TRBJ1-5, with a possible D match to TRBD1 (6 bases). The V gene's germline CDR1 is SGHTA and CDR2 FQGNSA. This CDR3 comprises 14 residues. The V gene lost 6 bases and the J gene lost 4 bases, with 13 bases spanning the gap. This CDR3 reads CASSNTGPNQPQHF. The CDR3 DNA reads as TGTGCCAGCAGTAATACAGGGCCGAATCAGCCCCAGCATTTT. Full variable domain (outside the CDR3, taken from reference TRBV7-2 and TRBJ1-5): GAGVSQSPSNKVTEKGKDVELRCDPISGHTALYWYRQSLGQGLEFLIYFQGNSAPDKSGLPSDRFSAERTGGSVSTLTIQRTQQEDSAVYLCASSNTGPNQPQHFGDGTRLSIL.

Here the CDR3 reads CASSLRGGAGYNEQFF. DNA of the CDR3: TGTGCCAGCAGCTTAAGGGGGGGAGCGGGCTACAATGAGCAGTTCTTC. V usage is TRBV11-3 and J usage is TRBJ2-1, with a tentative D call TRBD2 (7 bases). The V end lost 2 bases, the J end lost 3 bases, and 14 bases lay between the germline ends. Per germline, CDR1 SGHNT and CDR2 YENEEA. This CDR3 is built from 16 residues.

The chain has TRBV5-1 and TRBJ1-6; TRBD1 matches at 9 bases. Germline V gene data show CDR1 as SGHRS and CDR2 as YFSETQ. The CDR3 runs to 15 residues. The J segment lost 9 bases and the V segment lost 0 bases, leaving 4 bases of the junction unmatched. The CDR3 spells CASSLAQGASSPLHF. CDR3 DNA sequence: TGCGCCAGCAGCTTGGCACAGGGGGCGAGTTCACCCCTCCACTTT.

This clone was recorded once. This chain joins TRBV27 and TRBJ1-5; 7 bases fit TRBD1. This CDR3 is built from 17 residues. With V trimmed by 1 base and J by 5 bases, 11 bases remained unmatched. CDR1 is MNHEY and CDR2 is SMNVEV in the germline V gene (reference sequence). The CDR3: CASSLLAGRGFDQPQHF. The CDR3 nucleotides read TGTGCCAGCAGTTTATTGGCCGGCAGGGGGTTTGATCAGCCCCAGCATTTT.

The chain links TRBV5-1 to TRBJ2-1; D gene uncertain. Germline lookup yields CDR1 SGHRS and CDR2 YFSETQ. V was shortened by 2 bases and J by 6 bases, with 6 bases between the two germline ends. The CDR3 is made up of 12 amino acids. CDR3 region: CASSFVTNEQFF. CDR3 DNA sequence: TGCGCCAGCAGCTTTGTTACCAATGAGCAGTTCTTC.

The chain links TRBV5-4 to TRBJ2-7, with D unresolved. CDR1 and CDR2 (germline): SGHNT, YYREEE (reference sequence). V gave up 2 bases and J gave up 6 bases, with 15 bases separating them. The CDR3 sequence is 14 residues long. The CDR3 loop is CASSFGSNTGEQYF. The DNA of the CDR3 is TGTGCCAGCAGCTTCGGTAGTAATACGGGCGAGCAGTACTTC.

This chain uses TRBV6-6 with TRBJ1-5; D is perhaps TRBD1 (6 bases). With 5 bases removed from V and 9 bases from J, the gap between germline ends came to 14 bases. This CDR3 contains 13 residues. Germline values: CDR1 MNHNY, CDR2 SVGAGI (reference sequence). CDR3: CASSPNRELPQHF. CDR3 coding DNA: TGTGCCAGCAGTCCTAACAGGGAACTGCCCCAGCATTTT.

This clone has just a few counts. CDR3 nucleotides: TGTGCCAGTAGGCGATCCAACTTGTACCAAGAGACCCAGTACTTC. It specifies CASRRSNLYQETQYF. The chain joins TRBV19 to TRBJ2-5; D gene unclear. Germline loops: CDR1 LNHDA, CDR2 SQIVND (reference sequence). This CDR3 is 15 amino acids long. Trimming cost V 6 bases and J 0 bases, with 14 bases left between them.

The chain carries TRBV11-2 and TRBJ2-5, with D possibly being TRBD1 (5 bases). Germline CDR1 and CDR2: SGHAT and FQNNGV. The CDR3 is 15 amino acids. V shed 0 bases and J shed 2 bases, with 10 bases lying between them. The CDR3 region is CASSLDGASQETQYF. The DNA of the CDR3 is TGTGCCAGCAGCTTAGATGGGGCGTCGCAAGAGACCCAGTACTTC. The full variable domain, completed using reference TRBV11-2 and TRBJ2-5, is EAGVAQSPRYKIIEKRQSVAFWCNPISGHATLYWYQQILGQGPKLLIQFQNNGVVDDSQLPKDRFSAERLKGVDSTLKIQPAKLEDSAVYLCASSLDGASQETQYFGPGTRLLVL.

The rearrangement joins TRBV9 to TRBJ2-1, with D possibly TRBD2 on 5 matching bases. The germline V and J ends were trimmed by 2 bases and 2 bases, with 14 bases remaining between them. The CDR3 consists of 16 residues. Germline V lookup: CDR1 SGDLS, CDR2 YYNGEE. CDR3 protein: CASSVSSGQPYNEQFF. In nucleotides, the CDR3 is TGTGCCAGCAGCGTGTCCAGCGGCCAGCCCTACAATGAGCAGTTCTTC.

For the CDR3, the DNA is TGTGCCAGCAGTGAACGGGGGCACGGGACTAACTATGGCTACACCTTC. It yields the protein CASSERGHGTNYGYTF. The chain recombines TRBV25-1 with TRBJ1-2, with a tentative D call TRBD1 (6 bases). The length of the CDR3 is 16 residues. V dropped 2 bases and J dropped 0 bases, with 13 bases sitting between them. Germline V gene sequence: CDR1 MGHDK, CDR2 SYGVNS.

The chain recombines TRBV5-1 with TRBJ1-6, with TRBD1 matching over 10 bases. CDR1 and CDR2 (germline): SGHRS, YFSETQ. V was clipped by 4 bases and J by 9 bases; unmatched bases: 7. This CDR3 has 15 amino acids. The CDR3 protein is CASSDGTGARSPLHF. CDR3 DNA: TGCGCCAGCAGCGACGGGACAGGGGCACGTTCACCCCTCCACTTT.

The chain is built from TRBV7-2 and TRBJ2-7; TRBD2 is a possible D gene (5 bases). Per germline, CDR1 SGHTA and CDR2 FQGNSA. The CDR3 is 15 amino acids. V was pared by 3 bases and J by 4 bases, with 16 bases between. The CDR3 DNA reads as TGTGCCAGCAGCTTGTCCGGGAAACGGGCATACGAGCAGTACTTC. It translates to CASSLSGKRAYEQYF.

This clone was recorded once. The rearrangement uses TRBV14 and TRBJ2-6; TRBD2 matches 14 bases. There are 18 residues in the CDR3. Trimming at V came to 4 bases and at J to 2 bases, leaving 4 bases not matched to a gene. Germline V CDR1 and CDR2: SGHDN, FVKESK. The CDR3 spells CASSLPGLAGAGANVLTF. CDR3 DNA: TGTGCCAGCAGCCTCCCGGGACTAGCGGGAGCTGGGGCCAACGTCCTGACTTTC. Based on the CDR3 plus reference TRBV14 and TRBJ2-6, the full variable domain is EAGVTQFPSHSVIEKGQTVTLRCDPISGHDNLYWYRRVMGKEIKFLLHFVKESKQDESGMPNNRFLAERTGGTYSTLKVQPAELEDSGVYFCASSLPGLAGAGANVLTFGAGSRLTVL.

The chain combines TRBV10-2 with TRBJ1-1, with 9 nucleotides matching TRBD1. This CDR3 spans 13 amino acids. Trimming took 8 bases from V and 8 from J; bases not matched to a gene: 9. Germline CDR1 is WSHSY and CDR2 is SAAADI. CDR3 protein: CASCRDRVSEAFF. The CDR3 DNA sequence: TGCGCCAGCTGCCGGGACAGGGTTTCCGAAGCTTTCTTT.

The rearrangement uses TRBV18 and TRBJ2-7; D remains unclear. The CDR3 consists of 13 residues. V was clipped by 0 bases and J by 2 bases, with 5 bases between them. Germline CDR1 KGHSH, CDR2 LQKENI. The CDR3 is CASSPPRAYEQYF. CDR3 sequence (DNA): TGTGCCAGCTCACCACCTCGAGCCTACGAGCAGTACTTC.

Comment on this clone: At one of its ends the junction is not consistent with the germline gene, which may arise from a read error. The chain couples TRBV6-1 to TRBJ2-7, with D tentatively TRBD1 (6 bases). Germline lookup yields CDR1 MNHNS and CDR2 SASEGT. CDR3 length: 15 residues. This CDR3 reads CASSETLQGGNEQCF. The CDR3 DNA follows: TGTGCCAGCAGTGAAACCTTACAGGGTGGCAACGAGCAGTGCTTC.

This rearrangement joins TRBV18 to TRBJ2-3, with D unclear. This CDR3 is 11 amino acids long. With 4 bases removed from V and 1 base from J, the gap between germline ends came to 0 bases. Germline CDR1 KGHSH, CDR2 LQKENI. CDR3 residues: CASSRTDTQYF. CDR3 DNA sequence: TGTGCCAGCTCACGCACAGATACGCAGTATTTT. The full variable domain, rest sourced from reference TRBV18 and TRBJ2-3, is NAGVMQNPRHLVRRRGQEARLRCSPMKGHSHVYWYRQLPEEGLKFMVYLQKENIIDESGMPKERFSAEFPKEGPSILRIQQVVRGDSAAYFCASSRTDTQYFGPGTRLTVL.

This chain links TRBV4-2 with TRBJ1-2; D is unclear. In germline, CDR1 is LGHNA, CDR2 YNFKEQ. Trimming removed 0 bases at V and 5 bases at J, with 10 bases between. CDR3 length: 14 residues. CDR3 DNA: TGTGCCAGCAGCCAAGATTTTACAGAGTATGGCTACACCTTC. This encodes CASSQDFTEYGYTF.